A single T cell receptor (beta chain) is shown here with its context. Its antigen is currently unknown. The sample comes from a study of cytomegalovirus exposure and HLA in healthy donors. In the PCR, 60 Vbeta and 13 Jbeta primers were used. Profiling relied on immunoSEQ multiplex PCR, and the TCRdb table lists in-frame clones only, not all of them. The sample holds some 130,000 clones, over 70% seen once. General observations from the study: There were reportedly fewer N-insertions in an Asian-associated ancestry cluster than the roughly 680-donor mean, in a later analysis. Under in vitro conditions, three CMV-associated chains were confirmed as specific for CMV antigens. Previously analyzed data showed that most TCR beta V segments were productive at a frequency of about 90% or about 30%.

This CDR3 is built from 15 residues. Trimming removed 2 bases from V and 7 bases from J; junction bases left unmatched: 4. The germline V gene encodes CDR1 WSHSY and CDR2 SAAADI. Material: PBMCs. The chain links TRBV10-2 to TRBJ2-4, with 11 nucleotides matching TRBD1. This sequence originates from a woman between 18 and 30 years old in good health and CMV-seronegative. The CDR3 nucleotides are TGCGCCAGCAGTGAGGGACAGGGGGCAGAGAACATTCAGTACTTC. Protein product: CASSEGQGAENIQYF.